This T cell receptor beta chain appears in the sequencing data of a study of blood T cell repertoires in COVID-19. Turning to the study itself: The United States, Italy and Spain supplied acute and convalescent COVID-19 samples.

Germline values: CDR1 SQVTM, CDR2 ANQGSEA. The CDR3 has 15 amino acids. Trimming cost V 8 bases and J 0 bases, with 18 bases left between them. Sequenced by immunoSEQ multiplex PCR; TCRdb stores in-frame clones only, minus some. Here the sample spans roughly 140,000 clones, around 77% being singletons. Sequenced material: peripheral blood. The V and J genes are TRBV29-1 and TRBJ2-3; no firm D call. This receptor was identified in a man aged 50 or older with active or convalescent COVID-19. The CDR3 coding sequence is TGCAGCTTCGAGGCCCTTGGGTCTAGCACAGATACGCAGTATTTT. Its translation: CSFEALGSSTDTQYF.